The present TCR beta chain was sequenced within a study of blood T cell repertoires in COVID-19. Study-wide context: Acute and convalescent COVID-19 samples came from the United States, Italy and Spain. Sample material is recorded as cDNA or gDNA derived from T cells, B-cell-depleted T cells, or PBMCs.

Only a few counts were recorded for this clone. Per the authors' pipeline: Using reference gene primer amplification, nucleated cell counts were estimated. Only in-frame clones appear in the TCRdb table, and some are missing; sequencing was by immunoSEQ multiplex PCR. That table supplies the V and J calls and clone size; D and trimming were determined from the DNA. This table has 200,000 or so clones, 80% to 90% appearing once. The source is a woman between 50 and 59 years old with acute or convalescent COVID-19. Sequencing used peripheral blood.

The CDR3 spells CASSYSVAWAYNEQFF. In DNA form, the CDR3 reads TGTGCCAGCAGTTACTCGGTAGCTTGGGCCTACAATGAGCAGTTCTTC. The chain is built from TRBV6-5 and TRBJ2-1; D gene uncertain. CDR3 length equals 16 residues. The V gene's germline CDR1 is MNHEY and CDR2 SVGAGI. Deletions cut 0 bases from V and 2 bases from J, with 11 bases between.